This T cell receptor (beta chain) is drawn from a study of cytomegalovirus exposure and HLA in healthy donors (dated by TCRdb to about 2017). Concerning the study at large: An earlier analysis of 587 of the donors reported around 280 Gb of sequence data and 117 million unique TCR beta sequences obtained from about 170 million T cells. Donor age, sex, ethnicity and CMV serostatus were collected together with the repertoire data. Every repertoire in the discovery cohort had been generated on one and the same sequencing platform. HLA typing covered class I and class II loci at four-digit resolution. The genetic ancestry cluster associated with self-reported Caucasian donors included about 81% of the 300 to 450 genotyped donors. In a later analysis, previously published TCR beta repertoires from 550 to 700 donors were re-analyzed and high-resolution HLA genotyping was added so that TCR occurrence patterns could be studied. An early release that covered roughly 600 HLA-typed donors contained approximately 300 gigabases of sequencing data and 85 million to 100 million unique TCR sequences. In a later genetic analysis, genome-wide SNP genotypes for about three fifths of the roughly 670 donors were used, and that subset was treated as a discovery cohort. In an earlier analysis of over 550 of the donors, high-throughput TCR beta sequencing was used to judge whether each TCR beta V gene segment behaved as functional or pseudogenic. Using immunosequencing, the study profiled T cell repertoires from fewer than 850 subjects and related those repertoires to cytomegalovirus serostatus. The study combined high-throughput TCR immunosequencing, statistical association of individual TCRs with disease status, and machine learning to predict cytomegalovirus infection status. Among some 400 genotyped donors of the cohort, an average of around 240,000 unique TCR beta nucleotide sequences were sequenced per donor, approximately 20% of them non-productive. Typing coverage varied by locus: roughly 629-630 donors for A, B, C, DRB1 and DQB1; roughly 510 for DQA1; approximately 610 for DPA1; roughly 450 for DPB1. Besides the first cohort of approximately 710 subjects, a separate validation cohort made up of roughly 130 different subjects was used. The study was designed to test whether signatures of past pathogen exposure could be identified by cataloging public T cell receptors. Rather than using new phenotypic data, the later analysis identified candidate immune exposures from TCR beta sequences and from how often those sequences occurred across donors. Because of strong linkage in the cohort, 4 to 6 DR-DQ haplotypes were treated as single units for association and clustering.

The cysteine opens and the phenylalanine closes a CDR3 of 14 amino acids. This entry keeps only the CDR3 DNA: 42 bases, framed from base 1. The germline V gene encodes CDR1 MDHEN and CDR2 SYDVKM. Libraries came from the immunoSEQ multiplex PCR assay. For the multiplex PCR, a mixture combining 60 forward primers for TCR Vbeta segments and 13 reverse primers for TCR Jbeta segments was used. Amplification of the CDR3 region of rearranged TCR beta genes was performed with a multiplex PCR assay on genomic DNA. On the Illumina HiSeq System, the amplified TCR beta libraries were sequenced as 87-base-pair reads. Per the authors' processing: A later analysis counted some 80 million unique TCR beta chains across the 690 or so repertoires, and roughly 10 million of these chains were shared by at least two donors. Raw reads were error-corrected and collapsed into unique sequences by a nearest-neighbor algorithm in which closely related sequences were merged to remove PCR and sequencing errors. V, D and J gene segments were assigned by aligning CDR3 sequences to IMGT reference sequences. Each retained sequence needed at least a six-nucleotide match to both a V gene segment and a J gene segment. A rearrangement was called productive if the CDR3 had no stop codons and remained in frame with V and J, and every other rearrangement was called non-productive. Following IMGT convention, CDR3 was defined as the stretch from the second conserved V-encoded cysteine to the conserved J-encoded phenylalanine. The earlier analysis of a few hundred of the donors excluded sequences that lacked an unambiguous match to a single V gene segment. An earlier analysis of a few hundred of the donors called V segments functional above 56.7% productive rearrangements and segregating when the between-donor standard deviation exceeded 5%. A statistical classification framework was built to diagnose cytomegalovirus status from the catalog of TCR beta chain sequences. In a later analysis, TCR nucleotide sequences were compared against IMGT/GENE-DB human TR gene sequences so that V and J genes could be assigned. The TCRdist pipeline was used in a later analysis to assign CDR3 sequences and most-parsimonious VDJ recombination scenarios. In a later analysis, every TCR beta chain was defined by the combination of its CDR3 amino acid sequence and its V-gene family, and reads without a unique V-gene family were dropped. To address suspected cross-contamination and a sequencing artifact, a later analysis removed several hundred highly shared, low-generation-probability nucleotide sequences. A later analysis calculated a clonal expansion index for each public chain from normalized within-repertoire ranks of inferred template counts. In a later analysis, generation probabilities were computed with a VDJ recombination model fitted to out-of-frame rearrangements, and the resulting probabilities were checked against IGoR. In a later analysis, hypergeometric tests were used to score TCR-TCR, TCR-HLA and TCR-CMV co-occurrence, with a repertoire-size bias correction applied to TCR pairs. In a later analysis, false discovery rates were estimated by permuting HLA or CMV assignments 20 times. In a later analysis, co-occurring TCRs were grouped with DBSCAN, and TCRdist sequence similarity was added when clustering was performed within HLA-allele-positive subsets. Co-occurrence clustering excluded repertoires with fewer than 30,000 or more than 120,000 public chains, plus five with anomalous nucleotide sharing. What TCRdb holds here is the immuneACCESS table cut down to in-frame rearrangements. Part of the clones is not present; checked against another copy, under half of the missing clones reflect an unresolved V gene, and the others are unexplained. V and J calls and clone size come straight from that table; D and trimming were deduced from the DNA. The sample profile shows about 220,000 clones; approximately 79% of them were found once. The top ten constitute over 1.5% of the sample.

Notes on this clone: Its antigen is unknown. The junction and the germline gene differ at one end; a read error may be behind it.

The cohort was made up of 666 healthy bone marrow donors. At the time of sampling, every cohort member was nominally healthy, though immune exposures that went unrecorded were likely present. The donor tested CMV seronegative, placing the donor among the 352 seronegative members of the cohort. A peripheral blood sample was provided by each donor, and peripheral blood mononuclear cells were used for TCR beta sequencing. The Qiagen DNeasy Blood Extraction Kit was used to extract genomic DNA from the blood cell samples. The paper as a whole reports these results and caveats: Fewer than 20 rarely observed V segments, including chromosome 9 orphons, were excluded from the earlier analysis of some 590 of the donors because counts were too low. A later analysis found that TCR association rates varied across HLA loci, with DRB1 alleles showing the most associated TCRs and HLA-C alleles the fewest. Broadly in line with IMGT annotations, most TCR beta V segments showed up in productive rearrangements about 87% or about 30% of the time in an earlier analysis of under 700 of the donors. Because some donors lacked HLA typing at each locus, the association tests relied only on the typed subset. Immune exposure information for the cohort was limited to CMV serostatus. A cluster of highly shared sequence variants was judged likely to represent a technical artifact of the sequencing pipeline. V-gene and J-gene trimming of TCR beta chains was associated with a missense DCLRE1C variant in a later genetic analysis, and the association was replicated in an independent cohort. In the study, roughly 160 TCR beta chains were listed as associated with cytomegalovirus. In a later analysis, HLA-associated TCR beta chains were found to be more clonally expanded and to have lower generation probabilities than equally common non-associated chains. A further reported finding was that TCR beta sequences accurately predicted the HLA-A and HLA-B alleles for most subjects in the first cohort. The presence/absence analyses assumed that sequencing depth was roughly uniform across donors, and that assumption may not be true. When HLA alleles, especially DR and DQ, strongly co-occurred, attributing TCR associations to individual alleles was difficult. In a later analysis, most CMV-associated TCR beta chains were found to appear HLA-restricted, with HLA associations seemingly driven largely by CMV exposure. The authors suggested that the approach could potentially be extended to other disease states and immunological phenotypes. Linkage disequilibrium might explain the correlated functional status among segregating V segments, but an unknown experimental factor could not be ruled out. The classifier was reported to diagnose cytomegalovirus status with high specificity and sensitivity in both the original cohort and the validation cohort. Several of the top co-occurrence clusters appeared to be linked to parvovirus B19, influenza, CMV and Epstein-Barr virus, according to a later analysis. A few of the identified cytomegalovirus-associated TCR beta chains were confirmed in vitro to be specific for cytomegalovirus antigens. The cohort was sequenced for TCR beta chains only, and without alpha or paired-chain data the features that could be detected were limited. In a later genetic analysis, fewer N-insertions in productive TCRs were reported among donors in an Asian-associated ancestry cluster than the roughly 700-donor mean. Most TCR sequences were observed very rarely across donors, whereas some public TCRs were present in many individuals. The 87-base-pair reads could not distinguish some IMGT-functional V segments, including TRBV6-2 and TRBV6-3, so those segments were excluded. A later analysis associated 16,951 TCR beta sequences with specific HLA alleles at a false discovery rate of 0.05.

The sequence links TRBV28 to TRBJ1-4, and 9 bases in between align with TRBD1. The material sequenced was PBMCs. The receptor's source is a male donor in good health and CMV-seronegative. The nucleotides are TGTGCCAGCATCCCCGGGACAGGGAATGGAAAACTGTTTTTT. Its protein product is CASIPGTGNGKLFF.